This is a list of T cell receptor beta chains from one sample in a study of T cell responses to AZD1222 COVID-19 vaccine. Sequencing used immunoSEQ multiplex PCR; TCRdb keeps in-frame clones, though not all of them. The sample includes some 80,000 clones, roughly 80% seen only once; the top ten take about 25%. The source was peripheral blood, collected 28 days after the second dose of the MenACWY control vaccine. These receptors were taken from an adult who received the MenACWY meningococcal vaccine as a control. Both conserved end residues are part of each CDR3. Each record gives: D gene, V gene, CDR3 protein. The D gene is left open where the match is weak.

. TRBV2 CASHRGLSSGNTIYF
. TRBV12-3/TRBV12-4 CASSTENTEAFF
TRBD2 TRBV19 CASSRELAGIYEQYF
. TRBV6-5 CASNPGRGMGEKLFF
TRBD1 TRBV19 CASMETGTNEKLFF
. TRBV2 CASNRNTGELFF
. TRBV6-6 CASSLLDTEAFF
TRBD1 TRBV27 CANLRGLSGNTIYF
. TRBV7-2 CASSLTSYNSPLHF
. TRBV5-1 CASSLEGQGRSEQYF
. TRBV6-1 CASSELRNTIYF
TRBD1 TRBV12-5 CASGLGTVGNEKLFF
TRBD2 TRBV3-1/TRBV3-2 CASSRLGGAYNEQFF
. TRBV15 CATSRARWLNNEQFF
TRBD2 TRBV7-9 CASSLGTSGRETQYF
. TRBV29-1 CSVTSGYEAFF
TRBD2 TRBV5-4 CASSLRGGSRETQYF
. TRBV20-1 CSAEGPYEQYF
TRBD2 TRBV4-2 CASSQETGGFYEQYF
. TRBV6-6 CASSSRASPEAFF
. TRBV5-1 CASSLGPSIKNIQYF
. TRBV4-1 CASSQARGQDYGYTF
TRBD1 TRBV7-2 CASSPQGALPDTQYF
. TRBV2 CASSAQDTEAFF
. TRBV30 CAWRDLAETEAFF
TRBD1 TRBV27 CASSPRQGSQPQHF
. TRBV5-1 CASSFKGQNTEAFF
. TRBV6-1 CASSERWGGYGYTF